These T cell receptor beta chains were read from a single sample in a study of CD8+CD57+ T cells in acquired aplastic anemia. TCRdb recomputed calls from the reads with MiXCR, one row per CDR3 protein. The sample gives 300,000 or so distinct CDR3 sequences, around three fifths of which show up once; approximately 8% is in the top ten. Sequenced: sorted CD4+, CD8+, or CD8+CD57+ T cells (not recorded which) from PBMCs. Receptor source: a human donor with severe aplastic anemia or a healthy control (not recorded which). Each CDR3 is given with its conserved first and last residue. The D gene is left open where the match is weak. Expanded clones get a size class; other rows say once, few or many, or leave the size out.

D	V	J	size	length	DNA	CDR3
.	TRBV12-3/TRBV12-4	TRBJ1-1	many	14	TGTGCCAGCAGCGGACCGGGACATTCCACTGAAGCTTTCTTT	CASSGPGHSTEAFF
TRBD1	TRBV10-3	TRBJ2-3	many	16	TGTGCCATCAGTGGAACCGGGACAGGGAGCACAGATACGCAGTATTTT	CAISGTGTGSTDTQYF
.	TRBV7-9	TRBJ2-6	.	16	TGTGCCAGCAGCCCGAGTGGGGGCTCTGGGGCCAACGTCCTGACTTTC	CASSPSGGSGANVLTF
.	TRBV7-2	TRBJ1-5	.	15	TGTGCCAGCAGCTTAGTACGGGCAGGATATCAGCCCCAGCATTTT	CASSLVRAGYQPQHF
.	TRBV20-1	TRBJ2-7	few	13	TGCAGTGCTAGAGCGGGAGCTTGGTACGAGCAGTACTTC	CSARAGAWYEQYF
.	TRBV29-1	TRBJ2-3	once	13	TGCAGCGGACTCGGGGGTGGGGGAGATACGCAGTATTTT	CSGLGGGGDTQYF
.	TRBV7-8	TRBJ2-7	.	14	TGTGCCAGCAGCTTAGGGGTTGACTCCTACGAGCAGTACTTC	CASSLGVDSYEQYF
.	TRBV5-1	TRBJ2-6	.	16	TGCGCCAGCAACGGCCAGACGGGGACTGGGGCCAACGTCCTGACTTTC	CASNGQTGTGANVLTF
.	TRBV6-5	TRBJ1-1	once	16	TGTGCCAGCAGTTACTCGGGGACTGTAGTTGGGTTAAAAGCTTTCTTT	CASSYSGTVVGLKAFF
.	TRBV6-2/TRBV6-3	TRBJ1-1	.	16	TGTGCCAGTTCCCCATTCGAGGGAAGCATGAACACTGAAGCTTTCTTT	CASSPFEGSMNTEAFF
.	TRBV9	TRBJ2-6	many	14	TGTGCCAGCAGCGTTAACTCTGGGGCCAACGTCCTGACTTTC	CASSVNSGANVLTF
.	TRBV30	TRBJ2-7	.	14	TGTGCCTGGAGTGTGCTAGCGTGGGATGGCGAGCAGAACTTC	CAWSVLAWDGEQNF
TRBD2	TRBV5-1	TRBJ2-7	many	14	TGCGCCAGCAGTTTGGGGGGGGACCTCTACGAGCAGTACTTC	CASSLGGDLYEQYF
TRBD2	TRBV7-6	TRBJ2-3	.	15	TGTGCCAGCAGCTTTCCTGGGACTAGCGCGGATACGCAGTATTTT	CASSFPGTSADTQYF
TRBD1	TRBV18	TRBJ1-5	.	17	TGTGCCAGCTCTACCAAGGGGACAGGGGATCCCAATCAGCCCCAGCATTTT	CASSTKGTGDPNQPQHF
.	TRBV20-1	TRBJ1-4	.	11	TGCAGTGCTCACCTTGATGAAAAACTGTTTTTT	CSAHLDEKLFF
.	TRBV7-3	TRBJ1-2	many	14	TGTGCCAGCAGCTTAATCGGGGATTTGGGAGGCTACACCTTC	CASSLIGDLGGYTF
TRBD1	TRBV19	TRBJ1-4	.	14	TGTGCCAGTAGGCACGGGACAGGGGATGAAAAACTGTTTTTT	CASRHGTGDEKLFF
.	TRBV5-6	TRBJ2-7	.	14	TGTGCCAGCAGCCGGGTAGCAGGACCATACGAGCAGTACTTC	CASSRVAGPYEQYF
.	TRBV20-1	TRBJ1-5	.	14	TGCAGTGCCATCACAGGGTTTAGCAATCAGCCCCAGCATTTT	CSAITGFSNQPQHF
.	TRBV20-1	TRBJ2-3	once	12	TGCAGTGCTAGCCGGGCTGCAGATACGCAGTATTTT	CSASRAADTQYF
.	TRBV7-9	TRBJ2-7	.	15	TGTGCCAGCAGCTTAGGAGACAGGTTCTCCTACGAGCAGTACTTC	CASSLGDRFSYEQYF
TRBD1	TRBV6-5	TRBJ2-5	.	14	TGTGCCAGCAGTAAATCGGACAGGGAAGAGACCCAGTACTTC	CASSKSDREETQYF
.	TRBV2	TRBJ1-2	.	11	TGTGCCAGCAGTGTATTCGATGGCTACACCTTC	CASSVFDGYTF
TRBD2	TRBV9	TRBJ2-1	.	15	TGTGCCAGCAGCCCGGGACTAGCGGGAGAGGGTGAGCAGTTCTTC	CASSPGLAGEGEQFF
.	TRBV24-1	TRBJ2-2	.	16	TGTGCCACCGGTGATTTCGGAGGAGCGAACACCGGGGAGCTGCTTTTT	CATGDFGGANTGELLF
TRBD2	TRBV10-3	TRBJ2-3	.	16	TGTGCCATCAGCGGGGGACTAGCGGGGACTCAGGTAGCGCAGTATTTT	CAISGGLAGTQVAQYF
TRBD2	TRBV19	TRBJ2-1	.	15	TGTGCCAGTAGTATTGCCAGCGGGGGGATGAATGAACAGTTCTTC	CASSIASGGMNEQFF
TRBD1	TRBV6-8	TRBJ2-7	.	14	TGTGCCAGCAGCCTGACAGGGAGCGGAGTCGAGCAGTACTTC	CASSLTGSGVEQYF
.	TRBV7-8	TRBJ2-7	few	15	TGTGCCAGCAGCTACCTCCGGGACACGTCCTACGAGCAGTACTTC	CASSYLRDTSYEQYF
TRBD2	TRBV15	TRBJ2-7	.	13	TGTGCCACCAGCAGAACTAGCGGGGACGAGCAGTACTTC	CATSRTSGDEQYF
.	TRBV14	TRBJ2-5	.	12	TGTGCCAGCAGCCAAGGGATTGGGACCCAGTACTTC	CASSQGIGTQYF
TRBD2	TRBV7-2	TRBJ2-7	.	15	TGTGCCAGCAGCTTAGATGTGAGCGGGAGGTACGAGCAGTACTTC	CASSLDVSGRYEQYF
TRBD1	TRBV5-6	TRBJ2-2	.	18	TGTGCCAGCAGCCAACTGGGACAGGGGGGACCGAACACCGGGGAGCTGTTTTTT	CASSQLGQGGPNTGELFF
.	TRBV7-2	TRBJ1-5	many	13	TGTGCCAGCAGCATCAGGGTCAATCAGCCCCAGCATTTT	CASSIRVNQPQHF
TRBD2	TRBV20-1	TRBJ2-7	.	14	TGCAGTGCTCATAGCGGGAGGCAAAACTACGAGCAGTACTTC	CSAHSGRQNYEQYF
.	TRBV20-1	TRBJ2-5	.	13	TGCAGTGCTAGGACTGGAAGCCAAGAGACCCAGTACTTC	CSARTGSQETQYF
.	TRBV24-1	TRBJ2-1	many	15	TGTGCCACCAGTGATTCCTCCGGGACCCTTAATGAGCAGTTCTTC	CATSDSSGTLNEQFF
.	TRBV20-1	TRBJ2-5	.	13	TGCAGTGCCCCTATGACAATCCAAGAGACCCAGTACTTC	CSAPMTIQETQYF
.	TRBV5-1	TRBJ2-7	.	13	TGCGCCAGCAGCGGGGAAGATTGGACCGAGCAGTACTTC	CASSGEDWTEQYF
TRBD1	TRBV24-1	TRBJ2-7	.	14	TGTGCCACCAGTGATAGGGGACAGGGGTACGAGCAGTACTTC	CATSDRGQGYEQYF
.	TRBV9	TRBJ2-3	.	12	TGTGCCAGCAGCGTCTGGGCTGGTACGCAGTATTTT	CASSVWAGTQYF